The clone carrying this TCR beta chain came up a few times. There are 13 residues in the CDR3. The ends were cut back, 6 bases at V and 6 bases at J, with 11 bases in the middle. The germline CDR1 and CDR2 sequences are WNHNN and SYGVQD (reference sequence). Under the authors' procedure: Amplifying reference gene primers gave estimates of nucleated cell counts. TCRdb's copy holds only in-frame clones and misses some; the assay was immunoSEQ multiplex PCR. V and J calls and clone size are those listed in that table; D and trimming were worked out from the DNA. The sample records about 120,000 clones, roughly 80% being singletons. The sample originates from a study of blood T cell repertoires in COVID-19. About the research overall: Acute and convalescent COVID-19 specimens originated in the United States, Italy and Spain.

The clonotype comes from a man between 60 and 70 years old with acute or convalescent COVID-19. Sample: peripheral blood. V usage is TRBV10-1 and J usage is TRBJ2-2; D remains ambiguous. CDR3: CASRPNRAGELFF. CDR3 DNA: TGCGCCAGCAGGCCAAACCGCGCCGGGGAGCTGTTTTTT.